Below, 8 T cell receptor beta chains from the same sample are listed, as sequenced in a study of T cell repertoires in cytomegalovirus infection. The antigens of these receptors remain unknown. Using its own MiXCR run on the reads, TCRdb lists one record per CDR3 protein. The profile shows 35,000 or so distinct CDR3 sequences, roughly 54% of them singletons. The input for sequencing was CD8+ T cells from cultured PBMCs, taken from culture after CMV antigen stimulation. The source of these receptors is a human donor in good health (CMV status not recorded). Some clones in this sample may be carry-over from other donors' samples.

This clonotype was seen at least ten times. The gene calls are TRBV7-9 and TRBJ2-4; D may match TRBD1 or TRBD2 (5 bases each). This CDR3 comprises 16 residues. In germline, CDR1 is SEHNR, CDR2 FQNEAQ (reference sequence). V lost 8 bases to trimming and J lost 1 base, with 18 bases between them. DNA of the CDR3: TGTGCCAGCGAGAGGAGACTCGAGGGGGCCAAAAACATTCAGTACTTC. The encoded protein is CASERRLEGAKNIQYF.

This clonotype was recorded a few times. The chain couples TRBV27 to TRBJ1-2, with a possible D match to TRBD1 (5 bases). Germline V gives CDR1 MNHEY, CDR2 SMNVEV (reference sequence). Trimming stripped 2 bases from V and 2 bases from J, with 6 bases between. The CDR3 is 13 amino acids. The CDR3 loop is CASSLRGNYGYTF. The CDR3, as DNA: TGTGCCAGCAGTTTACGGGGGAACTATGGCTACACCTTC.

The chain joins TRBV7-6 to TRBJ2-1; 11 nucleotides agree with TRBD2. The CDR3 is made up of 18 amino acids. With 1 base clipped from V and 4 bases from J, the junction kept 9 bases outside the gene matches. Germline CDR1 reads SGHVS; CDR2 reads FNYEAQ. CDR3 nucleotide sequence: TGTGCCAGCAGCTTAGTCCCCCTACTAGCGGGAGCTTACAATGAGCAGTTCTTC. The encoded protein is CASSLVPLLAGAYNEQFF.

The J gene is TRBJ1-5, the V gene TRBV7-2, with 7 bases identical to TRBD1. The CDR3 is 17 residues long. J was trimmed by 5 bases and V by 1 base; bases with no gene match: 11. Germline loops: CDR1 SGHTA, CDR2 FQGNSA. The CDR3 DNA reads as TGTGCCAGCAGCTTAGGTCCCGGGACAGCACTATATCAGCCCCAGCATTTT. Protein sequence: CASSLGPGTALYQPQHF.

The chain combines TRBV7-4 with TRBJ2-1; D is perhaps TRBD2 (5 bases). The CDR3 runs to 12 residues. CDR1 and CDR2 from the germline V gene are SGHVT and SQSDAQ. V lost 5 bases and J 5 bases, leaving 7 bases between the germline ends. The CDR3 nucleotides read TGTGCCAGCAGCCCCGGGAACAATGAGCAGTTCTTC. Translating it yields CASSPGNNEQFF.

The CDR3 protein is CASSLGQGNSPLHF. In nucleotides, the CDR3 is TGTGCCAGCAGCTTAGGACAGGGAAATTCACCCCTCCACTTT. The chain joins TRBV11-2 to TRBJ1-6; 7 bases are a match to TRBD1. CDR3 length equals 14 residues. Germline lookup yields CDR1 SGHAT and CDR2 FQNNGV. V lost 1 base to trimming and J lost 7 bases; unmatched junction nucleotides: 1.

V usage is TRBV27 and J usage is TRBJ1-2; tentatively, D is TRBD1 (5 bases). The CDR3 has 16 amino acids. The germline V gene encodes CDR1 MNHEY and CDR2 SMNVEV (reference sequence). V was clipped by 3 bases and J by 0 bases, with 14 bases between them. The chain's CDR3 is CASSLSLGTTNYGYTF. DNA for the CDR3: TGTGCCAGCAGTTTGTCTCTCGGGACCACTAACTATGGCTACACCTTC.

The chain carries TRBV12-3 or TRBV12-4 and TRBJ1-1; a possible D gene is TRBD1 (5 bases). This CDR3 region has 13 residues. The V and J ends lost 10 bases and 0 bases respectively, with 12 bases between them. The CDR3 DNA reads TGTGCCACTTCCAGGGAAATGAACACTGAAGCTTTCTTT. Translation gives CATSREMNTEAFF.